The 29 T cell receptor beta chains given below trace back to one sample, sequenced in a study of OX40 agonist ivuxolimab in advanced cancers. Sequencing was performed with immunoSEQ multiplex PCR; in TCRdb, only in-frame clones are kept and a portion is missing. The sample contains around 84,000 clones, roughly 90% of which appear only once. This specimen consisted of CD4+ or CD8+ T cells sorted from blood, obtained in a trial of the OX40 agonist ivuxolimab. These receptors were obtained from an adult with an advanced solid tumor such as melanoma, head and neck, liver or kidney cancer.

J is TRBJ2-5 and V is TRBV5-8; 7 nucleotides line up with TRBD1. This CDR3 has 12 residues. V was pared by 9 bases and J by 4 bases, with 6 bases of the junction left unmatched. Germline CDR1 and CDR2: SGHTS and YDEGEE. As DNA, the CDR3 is TGTGCCACAGACAGGGTGGGAGAGACCCAGTACTTC. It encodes CATDRVGETQYF.

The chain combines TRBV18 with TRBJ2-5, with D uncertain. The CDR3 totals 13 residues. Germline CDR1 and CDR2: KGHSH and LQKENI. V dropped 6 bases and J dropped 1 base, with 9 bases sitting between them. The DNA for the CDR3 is TGTGCCAGCTCCCCCGAGGCCCAAGAGACCCAGTACTTC. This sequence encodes CASSPEAQETQYF. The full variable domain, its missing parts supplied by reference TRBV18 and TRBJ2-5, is NAGVMQNPRHLVRRRGQEARLRCSPMKGHSHVYWYRQLPEEGLKFMVYLQKENIIDESGMPKERFSAEFPKEGPSILRIQQVVRGDSAAYFCASSPEAQETQYFGPGTRLLVL.

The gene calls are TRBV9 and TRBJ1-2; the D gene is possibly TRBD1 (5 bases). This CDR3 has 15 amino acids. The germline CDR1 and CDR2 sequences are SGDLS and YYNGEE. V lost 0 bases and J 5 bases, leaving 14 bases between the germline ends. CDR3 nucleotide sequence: TGTGCCAGCAGCGTAGACCCCAGGGAAGCTTATGGCTACACCTTC. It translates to CASSVDPREAYGYTF.

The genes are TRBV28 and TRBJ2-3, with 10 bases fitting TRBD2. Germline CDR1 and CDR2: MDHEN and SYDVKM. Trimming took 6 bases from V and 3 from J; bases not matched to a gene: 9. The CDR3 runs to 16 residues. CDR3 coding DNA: TGTGCCAGCAGGGACGCCCTACTAGCGGGAACAGATACGCAGTATTTT. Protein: CASRDALLAGTDTQYF.

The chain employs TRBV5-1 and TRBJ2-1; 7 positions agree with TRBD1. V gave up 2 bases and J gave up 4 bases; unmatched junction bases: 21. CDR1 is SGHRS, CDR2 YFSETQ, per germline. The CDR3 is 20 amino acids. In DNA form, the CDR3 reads TGCGCCAGCAGCTTTCCCCGACCCACGACAGTTGCAGGGGGATACAATGAGCAGTTCTTC. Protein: CASSFPRPTTVAGGYNEQFF.

In nucleotides, the CDR3 is TGTGCCAGCTCACGACTGACAGGGGAGAATACTGAAGCTTTCTTT. It is translated as CASSRLTGENTEAFF. The chain carries TRBV18 and TRBJ1-1, with TRBD1 matching over 8 bases. CDR3 size: 15 residues. Germline loops: CDR1 KGHSH, CDR2 LQKENI. After removal of 4 bases from V and 5 bases from J, the junction contained 9 bases not matched to a gene.

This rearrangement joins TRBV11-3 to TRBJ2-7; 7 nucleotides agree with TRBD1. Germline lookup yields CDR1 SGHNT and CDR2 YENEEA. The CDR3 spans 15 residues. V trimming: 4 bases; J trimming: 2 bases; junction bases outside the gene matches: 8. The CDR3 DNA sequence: TGTGCCAGCAGCTATACAGGGGCCCCCACCTACGAGCAGTACTTC. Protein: CASSYTGAPTYEQYF.

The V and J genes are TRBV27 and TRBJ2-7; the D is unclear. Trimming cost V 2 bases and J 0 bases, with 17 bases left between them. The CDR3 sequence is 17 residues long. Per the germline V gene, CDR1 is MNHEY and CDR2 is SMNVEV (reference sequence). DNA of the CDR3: TGTGCCAGCAGTTTAGTAGGCCAGCCTAGGAGCTCCTACGAGCAGTACTTC. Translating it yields CASSLVGQPRSSYEQYF.

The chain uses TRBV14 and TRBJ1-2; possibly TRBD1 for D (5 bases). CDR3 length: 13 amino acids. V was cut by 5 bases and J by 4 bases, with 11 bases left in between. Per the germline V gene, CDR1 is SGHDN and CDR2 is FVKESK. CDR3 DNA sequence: TGTGCCAGCAGCTTGGGGGGTCTCTATGGCTACACCTTC. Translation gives CASSLGGLYGYTF.

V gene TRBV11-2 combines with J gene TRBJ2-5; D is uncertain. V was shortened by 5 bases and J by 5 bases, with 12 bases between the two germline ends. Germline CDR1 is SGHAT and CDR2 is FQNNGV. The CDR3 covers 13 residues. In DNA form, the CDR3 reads TGTGCCAGCAGCCGGGCGCTCAGGGAGACCCAGTACTTC. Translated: CASSRALRETQYF.

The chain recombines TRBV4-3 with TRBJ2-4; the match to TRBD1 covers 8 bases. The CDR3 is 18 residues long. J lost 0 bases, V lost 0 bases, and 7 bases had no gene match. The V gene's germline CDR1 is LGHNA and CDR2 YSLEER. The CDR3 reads CASSQDSRTGLAKNIQYF. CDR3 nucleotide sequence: TGCGCCAGCAGCCAAGATTCCAGGACAGGGCTAGCCAAAAACATTCAGTACTTC.

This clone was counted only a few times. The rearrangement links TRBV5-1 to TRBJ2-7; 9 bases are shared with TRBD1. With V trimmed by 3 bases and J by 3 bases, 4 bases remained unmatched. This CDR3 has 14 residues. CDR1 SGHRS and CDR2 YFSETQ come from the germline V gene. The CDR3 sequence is CASSSRDRDYEQYF. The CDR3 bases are TGCGCCAGCAGCTCCCGGGACAGGGACTACGAGCAGTACTTC.

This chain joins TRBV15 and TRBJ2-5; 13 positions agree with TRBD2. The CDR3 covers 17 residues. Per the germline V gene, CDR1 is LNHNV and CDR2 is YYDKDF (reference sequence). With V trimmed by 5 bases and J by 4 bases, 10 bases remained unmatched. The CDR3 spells CATSRTPGLAGLETQYF. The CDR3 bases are TGTGCCACCAGCCGTACACCGGGACTAGCGGGACTAGAGACCCAGTACTTC.

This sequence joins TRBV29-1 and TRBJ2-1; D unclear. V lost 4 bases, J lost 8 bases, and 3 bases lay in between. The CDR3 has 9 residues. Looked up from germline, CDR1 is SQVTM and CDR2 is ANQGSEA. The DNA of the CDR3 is TGCAGCGTTGGTGATGAGCAGTTCTTC. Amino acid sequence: CSVGDEQFF.

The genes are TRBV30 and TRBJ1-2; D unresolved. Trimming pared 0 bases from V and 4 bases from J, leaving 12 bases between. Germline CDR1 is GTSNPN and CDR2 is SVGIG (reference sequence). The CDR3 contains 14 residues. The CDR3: CAWSVTTESYGYTF. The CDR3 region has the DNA TGTGCCTGGAGTGTTACGACGGAGAGCTATGGCTACACCTTC.

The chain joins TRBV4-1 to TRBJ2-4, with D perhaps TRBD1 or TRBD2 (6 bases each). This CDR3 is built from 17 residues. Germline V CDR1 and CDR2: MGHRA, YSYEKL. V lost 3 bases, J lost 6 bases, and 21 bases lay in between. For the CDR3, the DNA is TGCGCCAGCAGCCATATTGTGGGCAGGAGGGGGGTAAACATTCAGTACTTC. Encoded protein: CASSHIVGRRGVNIQYF.

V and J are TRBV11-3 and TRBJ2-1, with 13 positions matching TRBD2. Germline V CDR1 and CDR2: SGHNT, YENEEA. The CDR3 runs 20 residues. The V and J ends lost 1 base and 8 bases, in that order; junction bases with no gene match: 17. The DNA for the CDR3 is TGTGCCAGCAGCTTAGGCTGGGGACTAGCGGGGTTCGCGGCTCGCGATGAGCAGTTCTTC. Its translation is CASSLGWGLAGFAARDEQFF.

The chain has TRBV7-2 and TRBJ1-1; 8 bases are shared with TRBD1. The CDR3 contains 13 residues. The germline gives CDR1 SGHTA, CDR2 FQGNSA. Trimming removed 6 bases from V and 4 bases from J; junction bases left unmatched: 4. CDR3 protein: CASRQDRATEAFF. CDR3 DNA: TGTGCCAGCAGGCAGGACAGGGCCACTGAAGCTTTCTTT. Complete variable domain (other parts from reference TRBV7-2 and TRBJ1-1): GAGVSQSPSNKVTEKGKDVELRCDPISGHTALYWYRQSLGQGLEFLIYFQGNSAPDKSGLPSDRFSAERTGGSVSTLTIQRTQQEDSAVYLCASRQDRATEAFFGQGTRLTVV.

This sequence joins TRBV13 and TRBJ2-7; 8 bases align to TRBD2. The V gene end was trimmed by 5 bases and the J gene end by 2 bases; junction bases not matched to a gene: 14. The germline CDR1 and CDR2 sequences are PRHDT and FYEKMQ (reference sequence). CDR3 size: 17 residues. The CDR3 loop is CASSLRTAGGSTYEQYF. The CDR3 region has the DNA TGTGCCAGCAGCCTACGAACGGCGGGAGGTTCAACCTACGAGCAGTACTTC.

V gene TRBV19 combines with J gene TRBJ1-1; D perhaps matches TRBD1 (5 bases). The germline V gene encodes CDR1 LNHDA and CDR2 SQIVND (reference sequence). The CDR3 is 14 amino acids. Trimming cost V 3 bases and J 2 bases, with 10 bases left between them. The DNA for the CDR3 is TGTGCCAGTAGTATCCAACAGGACAACACTGAAGCTTTCTTT. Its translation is CASSIQQDNTEAFF.

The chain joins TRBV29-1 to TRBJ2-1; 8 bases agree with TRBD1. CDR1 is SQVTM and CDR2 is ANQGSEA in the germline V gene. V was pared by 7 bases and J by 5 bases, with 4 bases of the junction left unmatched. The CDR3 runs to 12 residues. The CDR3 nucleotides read TGCAGCGCTGGACAGGGCGACAATGAGCAGTTCTTC. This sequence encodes CSAGQGDNEQFF.

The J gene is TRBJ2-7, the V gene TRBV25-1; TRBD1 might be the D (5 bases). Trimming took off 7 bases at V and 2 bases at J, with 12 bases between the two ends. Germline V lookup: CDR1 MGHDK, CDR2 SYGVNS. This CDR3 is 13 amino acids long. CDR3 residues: CASTGQPPYEQYF. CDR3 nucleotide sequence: TGTGCCAGCACAGGGCAGCCTCCCTACGAGCAGTACTTC.

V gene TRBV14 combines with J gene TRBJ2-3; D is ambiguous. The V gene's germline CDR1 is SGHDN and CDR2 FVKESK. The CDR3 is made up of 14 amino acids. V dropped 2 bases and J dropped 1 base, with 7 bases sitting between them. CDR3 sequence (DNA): TGTGCCAGCAGCCAAAACGTCGGCACAGATACGCAGTATTTT. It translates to CASSQNVGTDTQYF. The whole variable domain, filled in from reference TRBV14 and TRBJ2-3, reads EAGVTQFPSHSVIEKGQTVTLRCDPISGHDNLYWYRRVMGKEIKFLLHFVKESKQDESGMPNNRFLAERTGGTYSTLKVQPAELEDSGVYFCASSQNVGTDTQYFGPGTRLTVL.

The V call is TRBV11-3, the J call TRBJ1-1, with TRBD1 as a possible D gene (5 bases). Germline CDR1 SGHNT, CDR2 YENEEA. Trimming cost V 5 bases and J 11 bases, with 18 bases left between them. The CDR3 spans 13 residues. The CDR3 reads CASSPGVGGMAFF. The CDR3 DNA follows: TGTGCCAGCAGCCCGGGCGTTGGGGGGATGGCTTTCTTT.

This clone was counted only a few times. Here the CDR3 reads CASRGQGENEQFF. CDR3 DNA sequence: TGTGCCAGCAGAGGACAGGGTGAGAATGAGCAGTTCTTC. The gene calls are TRBV21-1 and TRBJ2-1; the listed D gene, TRBD1, was not tested against the DNA. TRBV21-1 counts as a pseudogene. CDR3 length: 13 amino acids.

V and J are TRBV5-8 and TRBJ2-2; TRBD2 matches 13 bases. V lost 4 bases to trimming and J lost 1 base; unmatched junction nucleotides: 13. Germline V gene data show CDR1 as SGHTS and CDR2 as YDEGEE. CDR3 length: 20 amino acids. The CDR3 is CASSPTRGLAGVRNTGELFF. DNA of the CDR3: TGTGCCAGCAGCCCCACGCGAGGACTAGCGGGAGTAAGGAACACCGGGGAGCTGTTTTTT. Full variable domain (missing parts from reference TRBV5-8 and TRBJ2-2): EAGVTQSPTHLIKTRGQQATLRCSPISGHTSVYWYQQALGLGLQFLLWYDEGEERNRGNFPPRFSGRQFPNYSSELNVNALELEDSALYLCASSPTRGLAGVRNTGELFFGEGSRLTVL.

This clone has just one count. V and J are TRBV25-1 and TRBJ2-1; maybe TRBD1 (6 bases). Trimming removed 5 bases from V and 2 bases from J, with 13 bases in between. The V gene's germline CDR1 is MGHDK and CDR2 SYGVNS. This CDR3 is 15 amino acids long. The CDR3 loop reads CASSPIRGTYNEQFF. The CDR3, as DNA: TGTGCCAGCAGTCCGATCAGGGGTACCTACAATGAGCAGTTCTTC.

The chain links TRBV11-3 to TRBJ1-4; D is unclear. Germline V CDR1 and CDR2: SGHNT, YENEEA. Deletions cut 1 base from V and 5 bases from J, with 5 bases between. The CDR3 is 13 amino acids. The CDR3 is CASSLGFNEKLFF. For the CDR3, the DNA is TGTGCCAGCAGCTTAGGTTTCAATGAAAAACTGTTTTTT.

CDR3 coding DNA: TGTGCCAGTAGTAAGTACAGGGGCAGCATAGAACTAGCGGGAGGCTACGAGCAGTACTTC. Its translation: CASSKYRGSIELAGGYEQYF. The chain is built from TRBV19 and TRBJ2-7; 12 nucleotides line up with TRBD2. CDR1 is LNHDA, CDR2 SQIVND, per germline (reference sequence). The CDR3 sequence is 20 residues long. J was trimmed by 3 bases and V by 4 bases; bases with no gene match: 19.